This T cell receptor (beta chain) was recorded in a study of cytomegalovirus exposure and HLA in healthy donors. Broader study findings: Excluded were some V segments that proved indistinguishable, including TRBV6-2 and TRBV6-3.

For this clone: Its antigen is unidentified.

The PCR contained 60 Vbeta and 13 Jbeta primers. Clones were read by immunoSEQ multiplex PCR, and TCRdb kept only the in-frame ones, dropping some. The data show some 120,000 clones, with over 75% seen just once and around 5.5% held by the top ten. V lost 0 bases to trimming and J lost 5 bases, with 4 bases between them. The germline gives CDR1 MNHEY, CDR2 SMNVEV (reference sequence). The CDR3 covers 12 residues. This clonotype was sampled from a man aged 18 to 30 in good health and CMV-seropositive. Sequenced: PBMCs. The rearrangement joins TRBV27 to TRBJ1-1; D remains unclear. The CDR3 spells CASSLSGTEAFF. The CDR3 region has the DNA TGTGCCAGCAGTTTATCCGGGACTGAAGCTTTCTTT.